Listed here is a single T cell receptor (beta chain). Its antigen is still unknown. No clone much larger than this one lies a single base away; base qualities are absent. Libraries of naive CD8 T cells were built from around 20,000 to 990,000 sorted cells, with 10%, 30% or 50% of the purified RNA used. Naive CD8 T cells, defined as CD8+CD4-CCR7+CD45RA+, were FACS-sorted into RLT Plus buffer on a BD FACSAria II. Detection sensitivity was tested by spiking Jurkat RNA equal to ten or so TCR copies' worth into samples containing about 19,000-1,000,000 naive CD8 T cells. CD8 T cells were enriched using RosetteSep CD8+ T Cell Enrichment Cocktail and Ficoll-Paque, and the enriched cells then underwent ACK red cell lysis. Receptor amplification or capture employed PCR. Sequencing instrument: Illumina HiSeq 4000. Bulk TCR libraries were generated as previously described, with the TCR primers listed in Table S5 used. Total RNA was purified with the Qiagen AllPrep DNA/RNA kit. Before analysis, reads from multiple sequencing runs of the same library were pooled. The authors' analysis ran thus. Reads were retained only if their TCR constant sequence matched exactly, and those retained reads were trimmed to 150 nt and grouped according to their 12-nt molecular barcodes. Within each barcode group, reads were sub-clustered at a 15% Levenshtein threshold, and quality-weighted consensus sequences were built per RNA molecule. Non-functional sequences were excluded, and lower-count sequences lying one edit away from another sequence were also excluded. Based on a fit of two negative binomial distributions, barcode sub-clusters having less than 20% of the maximum read count were discarded. Using fastp trimming at Q25 and MiXCR clonotype assembly, TCRdb reanalyzed the public sequencing data and kept in-frame beta chains. Entries that share a CDR3 protein sequence are merged under the most common genes and DNA. The V and J calls and clone size come from TCRdb's table, not from the authors' own analysis. The sample table shows a few hundred thousand distinct CDR3 sequences, and around a fifth are seen once. The ten largest clones capture roughly 0.81% of the sample.

The source of the sample is a study of molecular identifiers for immune sequencing clone quantification (dated by TCRdb to 2016 to 2019). Broadly, across the study: For a replicate experiment, RNA from around 20,000 or 100,000 naive CD8 T cells was divided into five aliquots, and four of the five aliquots were sequenced. This methods study used CD8 T cells to benchmark TCR RNA copy counting and molecular-identifier clustering-based TCR repertoire sequencing (MIDCIRS). The study at large found these results: Clones above 20 RNA copies held over 99% of molecules in CMV-specific effector cells but under 1% in naive cells. When barcode sub-clustering was not used, chimeric consensus sequences inflated TCR diversity, with chimeras reaching as high as 47%. Identical TCR molecules sharing a barcode could cause highly expanded clone sizes to be underestimated. A single cell's worth of spiked-in Jurkat TCR RNA was reported detectable even among one million naive CD8 T cells. The naive libraries included spiked-in Jurkat TCR RNA (fewer than 11 copies' worth), and this Jurkat TCR RNA is not part of the donor repertoire. Modeling estimated about three recovered TCR RNA copies per cell, compared with about 10 by digital PCR, which implies 25% to 30% capture efficiency.

Taken from the germline V gene (reference sequence), the CDR1 and CDR2 loops are SEHNR and FQNEAQ. The V end gives up 3 bases and the J end 3 bases, leaving 9 bases in the junction not matched to a gene. From its cysteine to its phenylalanine, the CDR3 spans 16 amino acids. This entry keeps only the CDR3 DNA: 48 bases, framed from base 1. The sequencing sample was made of naive CD8+ T cells from blood, with Jurkat cell RNA spiked in. The cell subset or site label here, explained by the study, means: FACS-sorted CD8+CD4-CCR7+CD45RA+ naive T cells. The TCR was taken from a human donor in good health. Some libraries in this study had Jurkat cell RNA spiked in. The V gene is TRBV7-9 and the J gene is TRBJ2-5; the junction holds 8 bases that match TRBD1. CDR3 sequence: CASSFSPGQAKETQYF. The sequenced DNA: TGTGCCAGCAGCTTTTCTCCGGGACAGGCTAAAGAGACCCAGTACTTC.